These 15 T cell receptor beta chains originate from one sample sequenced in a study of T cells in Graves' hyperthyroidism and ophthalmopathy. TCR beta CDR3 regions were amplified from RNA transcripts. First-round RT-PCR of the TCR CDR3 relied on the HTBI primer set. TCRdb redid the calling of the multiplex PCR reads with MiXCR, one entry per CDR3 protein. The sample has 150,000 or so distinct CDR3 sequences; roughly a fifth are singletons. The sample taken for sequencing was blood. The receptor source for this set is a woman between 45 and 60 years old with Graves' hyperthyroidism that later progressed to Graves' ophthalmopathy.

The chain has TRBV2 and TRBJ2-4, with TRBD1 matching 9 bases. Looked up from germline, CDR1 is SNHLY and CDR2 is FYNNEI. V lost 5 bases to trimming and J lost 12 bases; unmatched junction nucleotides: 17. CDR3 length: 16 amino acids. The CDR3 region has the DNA TGTGCCAGCAGTAGGGACAGGGCCGCCCCGGGGGACACTCAGTACTTC. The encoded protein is CASSRDRAAPGDTQYF.

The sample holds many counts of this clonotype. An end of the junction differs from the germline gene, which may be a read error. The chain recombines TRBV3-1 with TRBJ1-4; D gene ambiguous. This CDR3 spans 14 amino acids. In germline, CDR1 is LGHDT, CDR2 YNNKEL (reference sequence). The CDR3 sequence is CASNQAATNEKLFF. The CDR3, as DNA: TGTGCCAGCAACCAAGCCGCAACTAATGAAAAACTGTTTTTT.

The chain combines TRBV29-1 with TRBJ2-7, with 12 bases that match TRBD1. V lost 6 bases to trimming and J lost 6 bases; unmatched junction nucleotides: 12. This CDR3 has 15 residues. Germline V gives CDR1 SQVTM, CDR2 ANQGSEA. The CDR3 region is CSVGTGGASHTEQYF. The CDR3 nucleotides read TGCAGCGTGGGGACAGGGGGCGCTTCTCATACCGAGCAGTACTTC.

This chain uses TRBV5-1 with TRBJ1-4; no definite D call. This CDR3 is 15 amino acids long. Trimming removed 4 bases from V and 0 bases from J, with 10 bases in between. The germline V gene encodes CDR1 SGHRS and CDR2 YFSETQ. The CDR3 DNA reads TGCGCCAGCAGCCGGGAGATTGCAACTAATGAAAAACTGTTTTTT. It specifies CASSREIATNEKLFF.

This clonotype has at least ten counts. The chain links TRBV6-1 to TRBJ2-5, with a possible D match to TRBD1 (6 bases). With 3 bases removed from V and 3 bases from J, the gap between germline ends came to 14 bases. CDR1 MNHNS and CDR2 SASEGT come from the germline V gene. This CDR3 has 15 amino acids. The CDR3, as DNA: TGTGCCAGCAGTGACCAGGGGCAGGGAGAAGAGACCCAGTACTTC. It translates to CASSDQGQGEETQYF.

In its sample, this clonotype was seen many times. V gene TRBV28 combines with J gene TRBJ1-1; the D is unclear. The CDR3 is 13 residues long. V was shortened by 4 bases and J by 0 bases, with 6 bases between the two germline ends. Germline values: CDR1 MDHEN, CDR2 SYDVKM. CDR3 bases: TGTGCCAGCAGTTCGAGAATGAACACTGAAGCTTTCTTT. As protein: CASSSRMNTEAFF.

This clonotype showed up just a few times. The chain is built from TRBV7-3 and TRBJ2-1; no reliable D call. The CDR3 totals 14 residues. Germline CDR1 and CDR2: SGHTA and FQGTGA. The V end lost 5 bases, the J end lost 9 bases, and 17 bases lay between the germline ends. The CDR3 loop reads CASSPLVGVGEQFF. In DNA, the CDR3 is TGTGCCAGCAGCCCCCTTGTTGGCGTAGGTGAGCAGTTCTTC.

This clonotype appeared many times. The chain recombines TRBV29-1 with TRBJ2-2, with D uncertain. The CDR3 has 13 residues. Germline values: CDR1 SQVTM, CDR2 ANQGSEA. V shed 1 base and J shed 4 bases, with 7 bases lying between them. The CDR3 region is CSVEGHPTGELFF. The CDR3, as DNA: TGCAGCGTTGAAGGACATCCCACCGGGGAGCTGTTTTTT.

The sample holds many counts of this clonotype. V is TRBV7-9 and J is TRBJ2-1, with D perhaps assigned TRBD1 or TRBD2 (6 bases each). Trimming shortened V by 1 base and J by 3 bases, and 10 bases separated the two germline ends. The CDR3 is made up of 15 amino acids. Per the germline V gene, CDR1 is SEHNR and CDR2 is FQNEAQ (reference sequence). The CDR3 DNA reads TGTGCCAGCAGCTTAGGGACAGCGGGCTACAATGAGCAGTTCTTC. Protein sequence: CASSLGTAGYNEQFF.

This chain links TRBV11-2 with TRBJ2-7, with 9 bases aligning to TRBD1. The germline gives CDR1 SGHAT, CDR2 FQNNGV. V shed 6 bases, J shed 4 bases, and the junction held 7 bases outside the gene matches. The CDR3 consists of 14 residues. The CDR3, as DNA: TGTGCCAGCAGTGGACAGGGGTTTTCGTACGAGCAGTACTTC. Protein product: CASSGQGFSYEQYF.

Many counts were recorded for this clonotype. The DNA of the CDR3 is TGCAGTGCTCTTGATTTCAGGGGGGGGTCGGCGCAGTTCTTC. Translating it yields CSALDFRGGSAQFF. The chain recombines TRBV20-1 with TRBJ2-1; D possibly matches TRBD1 or TRBD2 (7 bases each). The germline CDR1 and CDR2 sequences are DFQATT and SNEGSKA (reference sequence). The length of the CDR3 is 14 residues. Deletions cut 5 bases from V and 12 bases from J, with 23 bases between.

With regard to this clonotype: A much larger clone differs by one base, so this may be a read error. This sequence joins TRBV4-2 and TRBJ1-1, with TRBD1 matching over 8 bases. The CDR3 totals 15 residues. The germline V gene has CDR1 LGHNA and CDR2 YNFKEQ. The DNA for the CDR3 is TGTGCCAGCAGCCAAGTTCAGGGGGCGAACACTGGAGCTTTCTTT. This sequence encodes CASSQVQGANTGAFF.

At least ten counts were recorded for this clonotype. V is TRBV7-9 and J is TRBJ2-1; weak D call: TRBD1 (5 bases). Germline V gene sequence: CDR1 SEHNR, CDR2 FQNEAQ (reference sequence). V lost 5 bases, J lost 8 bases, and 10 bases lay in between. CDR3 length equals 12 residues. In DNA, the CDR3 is TGTGCCAGCAGCGCAGACAGCCATGAGCAGTTCTTC. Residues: CASSADSHEQFF.

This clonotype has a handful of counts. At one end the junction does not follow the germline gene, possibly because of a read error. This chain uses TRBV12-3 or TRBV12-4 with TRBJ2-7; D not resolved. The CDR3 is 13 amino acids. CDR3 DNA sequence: TGTGCCAGCAGTCGATCTGGAGCCTACGAGCAGCACTTC. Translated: CASSRSGAYEQHF.

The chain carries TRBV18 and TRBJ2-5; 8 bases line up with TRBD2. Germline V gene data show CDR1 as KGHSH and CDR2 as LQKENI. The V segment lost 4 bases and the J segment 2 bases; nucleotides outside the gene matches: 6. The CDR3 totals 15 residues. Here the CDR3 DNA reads TGTGCCAGCTCACTCTTGCGGGGGGATCAAGAGACCCAGTACTTC. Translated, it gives CASSLLRGDQETQYF.